The entry that follows covers one T cell receptor (beta chain) sequence. Assay used: immunoSEQ multiplex PCR; TCRdb lists only in-frame clones, some missing. The sample lists 95,000 to 150,000 clones, approximately 90% occurring once. This specimen comes from a study of OX40 agonist ivuxolimab in advanced cancers. The CDR3 extends over 15 amino acids. The V and J ends lost 5 bases and 4 bases respectively, with 14 bases between them. CDR1 is SEHNR and CDR2 is FQNEAQ in the germline V gene (reference sequence). The sample consisted of CD4+ or CD8+ T cells sorted from blood, taken in a trial of the OX40 agonist ivuxolimab. The clonotype comes from an adult with an advanced solid tumor such as melanoma, head and neck, liver or kidney cancer. The chain has TRBV7-9 and TRBJ2-2; D gene uncertain. The CDR3 loop is CASSPTTMATGELFF. The DNA of the CDR3 is TGTGCCAGCAGCCCGACGACAATGGCCACCGGGGAGCTGTTTTTT.